This T cell receptor beta chain is from a study of blood T cell repertoires in COVID-19. Study at large: The cDNA or gDNA used as material had been derived from T cells, B-cell-depleted T cells, or PBMCs.

Original data processing: Estimation of nucleated cell counts relied on the amplification of reference gene primers. Clones were sequenced by immunoSEQ multiplex PCR, and TCRdb holds only the in-frame ones, with some missing. The DNA was the basis for D and trimming; V, J and clone size are from that table. The sample includes about 75,000 clones, roughly 90% of them seen just once. Germline V gene sequence: CDR1 MGHDK, CDR2 SYGVNS. The germline V and J ends were trimmed by 1 base and 2 bases, with 13 bases remaining between them. The CDR3 contains 16 residues. The chain carries TRBV25-1 and TRBJ2-3; unclear D gene. The sample taken for sequencing was peripheral blood. The source is a human donor in a cohort sampled during active COVID-19. The CDR3 region is CASSESFGLNTDTQYF. CDR3 nucleotides: TGTGCCAGCAGTGAATCTTTTGGGCTCAACACAGATACGCAGTATTTT. Full variable domain (remainder filled in from reference TRBV25-1 and TRBJ2-3): EADIYQTPRYLVIGTGKKITLECSQTMGHDKMYWYQQDPGMELHLIHYSYGVNSTEKGDLSSESTVSRIRTEHFPLTLESARPSHTSQYLCASSESFGLNTDTQYFGPGTRLTVL.